This TCR beta chain was sequenced in a study of technical replicates of blood from a few donors. From germline, CDR1 is MNHNS and CDR2 SASEGT. This CDR3 is built from 15 residues. The V end was cut by 11 bases, the J end by 3 bases, with 20 bases between. Libraries were prepared by immunoSEQ multiplex PCR; TCRdb keeps only in-frame clonotypes and omits some of them. The sample includes roughly 68,000 clones, approximately 91% seen only once; the top ten take 4.7%. The V call is TRBV6-1, the J call TRBJ2-1, with D maybe TRBD1 (5 bases). Material: PBMCs. The receptor comes from a human donor in good health. Some clones in this sample may be carry-over from other donors' samples. Here the CDR3 DNA reads TGTGCCGTTAGGGGCGTGGCCTACGTCTACAATGAGCAGTTCTTC. Translated, it gives CAVRGVAYVYNEQFF.